The 32 T cell receptor beta chains in this list originate from one sample, sequenced in a study of blood T cell repertoires in COVID-19. Clones were read by immunoSEQ multiplex PCR, and TCRdb kept only the in-frame ones, dropping some. The sample lists roughly 56,000 clones, nearly 90% seen once, with approximately 13% in the top ten. Sequencing was done on a sample of peripheral blood. These receptors were taken from a man aged 55 to 70 with active COVID-19.

The chain is built from TRBV2 and TRBJ2-1, with no clear D. The ends were cut back, 2 bases at V and 3 bases at J, with 2 bases in the middle. The germline V gene has CDR1 SNHLY and CDR2 FYNNEI. This CDR3 is built from 12 residues. CDR3 in amino acids: CASSERYNEQFF. The CDR3 nucleotides read TGTGCCAGCAGTGAACGCTACAATGAGCAGTTCTTC.

DNA of the CDR3: TGTGCCAGCAGTAGGGACAGGGGGAACACTGAAGCTTTCTTT. Its translation is CASSRDRGNTEAFF. The rearrangement uses TRBV6-6 and TRBJ1-1, with 10 bases fitting TRBD1. This CDR3 contains 14 residues. Trimming took 5 bases from V and 1 from J; bases not matched to a gene: 1. Germline CDR1 reads MNHNY; CDR2 reads SVGAGI (reference sequence).

This chain uses TRBV18 with TRBJ2-5; the D is unclear. The CDR3 length is 13 residues. Germline V lookup: CDR1 KGHSH, CDR2 LQKENI. V gave up 6 bases and J gave up 0 bases, with 8 bases separating them. Written as DNA, the CDR3 is TGTGCCAGCTCCCAAAGAGACCAAGAGACCCAGTACTTC. This sequence encodes CASSQRDQETQYF.

This chain connects TRBV30 to TRBJ2-3; 8 bases line up with TRBD2. With 4 bases clipped from V and 2 bases from J, the junction kept 5 bases outside the gene matches. This CDR3 is built from 14 residues. Germline CDR1 reads GTSNPN; CDR2 reads SVGIG (reference sequence). The CDR3 sequence: CAWTLGGATDTQYF. CDR3 nucleotides: TGTGCCTGGACCCTCGGGGGGGCCACAGATACGCAGTATTTT.

This chain joins TRBV28 and TRBJ1-1; 8 positions agree with TRBD1. Losses at the gene ends were 4 bases for V and 2 bases for J; bases not matched to a gene: 3. The CDR3 runs to 14 residues. Germline V gene lookup returns CDR1 MDHEN and CDR2 SYDVKM. CDR3 amino acids: CASSSGQGNTEAFF. For the CDR3, the DNA is TGTGCCAGCAGTTCAGGACAGGGAAACACTGAAGCTTTCTTT.

The chain combines TRBV5-1 with TRBJ2-2; a possible D gene is TRBD2 (5 bases). This CDR3 region has 16 residues. Germline CDR1 and CDR2: SGHRS and YFSETQ. The V end lost 1 base, the J end lost 0 bases, and 10 bases lay between the germline ends. The CDR3 DNA sequence: TGCGCCAGCAGCTTGATAAGCGGCCCGAACACCGGGGAGCTGTTTTTT. This sequence encodes CASSLISGPNTGELFF.

This chain links TRBV5-4 with TRBJ1-6; D is perhaps TRBD1 (5 bases). The germline V gene has CDR1 SGHNT and CDR2 YYREEE (reference sequence). V shed 1 base and J shed 8 bases, with 10 bases lying between them. The length of the CDR3 is 14 residues. CDR3 nucleotide sequence: TGTGCCAGCAGCTTGCAGGGCAGTGATTCACCCCTCCACTTT. Its translation is CASSLQGSDSPLHF.

This clone was found once. The J gene is TRBJ2-4, the V gene TRBV7-9; unclear D gene. Germline loops: CDR1 SEHNR, CDR2 FQNEAQ (reference sequence). The CDR3 is made up of 13 amino acids. Trimming shortened V by 4 bases and J by 2 bases, and 6 bases separated the two germline ends. The CDR3 loop reads CASSSPTKNIQYF. Written as DNA, the CDR3 is TGTGCCAGCAGCTCCCCCACCAAAAACATTCAGTACTTC.

V and J are TRBV25-1 and TRBJ1-1; 10 bases are a match to TRBD1. The CDR3 is 16 amino acids. V was pared by 2 bases and J by 5 bases, with 8 bases of the junction left unmatched. Per germline, CDR1 MGHDK and CDR2 SYGVNS. The CDR3 protein is CASSEGGGQGKTEAFF. CDR3 bases: TGTGCCAGCAGTGAAGGAGGGGGACAGGGGAAAACTGAAGCTTTCTTT.

The chain employs TRBV7-8 and TRBJ2-1, with 15 bases aligning to TRBD2. This CDR3 has 17 amino acids. Trimming removed 4 bases from V and 4 bases from J; junction bases left unmatched: 5. CDR1 SGHVS and CDR2 FQNEAQ come from the germline V gene. CDR3 coding DNA: TGTGCCAGCAGCTGGACTAGCGGGGGGGGAAGATACAATGAGCAGTTCTTC. Encoded protein: CASSWTSGGGRYNEQFF.

The rearrangement uses TRBV7-2 and TRBJ1-5, with D maybe TRBD1 (6 bases). The CDR3 is 15 residues long. Trimming shortened V by 2 bases and J by 0 bases, and 8 bases separated the two germline ends. Per germline, CDR1 SGHTA and CDR2 FQGNSA. The DNA for the CDR3 is TGTGCCAGCAGCTTATCCAGGGGTAGCAATCAGCCCCAGCATTTT. It translates to CASSLSRGSNQPQHF. The full variable domain, its missing parts supplied by reference TRBV7-2 and TRBJ1-5, is GAGVSQSPSNKVTEKGKDVELRCDPISGHTALYWYRQSLGQGLEFLIYFQGNSAPDKSGLPSDRFSAERTGGSVSTLTIQRTQQEDSAVYLCASSLSRGSNQPQHFGDGTRLSIL.

This clone was recorded only once. This chain connects TRBV27 to TRBJ1-3; D remains ambiguous. This CDR3 has 13 amino acids. Germline CDR1 and CDR2: MNHEY and SMNVEV (reference sequence). The V gene lost 9 bases and the J gene lost 0 bases, with 9 bases spanning the gap. CDR3 nucleotides: TGTGCCAGTCGACTTAGCTCTGGAAACACCATATATTTT. It encodes CASRLSSGNTIYF.

About this clone: Other DNA sequences in this sample translate to the same CDR3. This chain links TRBV12-3 or TRBV12-4 with TRBJ2-7; D remains unclear. V gave up 5 bases and J gave up 3 bases, with 8 bases separating them. This CDR3 region has 12 residues. CDR3: CASSLTRYEQYF. In DNA form, the CDR3 reads TGTGCCAGCAGTCTAACCCGCTACGAGCAGTACTTC.

The V and J genes are TRBV28 and TRBJ1-1; 7 bases are a match to TRBD1. This CDR3 has 14 amino acids. The germline gives CDR1 MDHEN, CDR2 SYDVKM. With V trimmed by 8 bases and J by 2 bases, 8 bases remained unmatched. CDR3 residues: CASCNDRANTEAFF. The CDR3 region has the DNA TGTGCCAGCTGCAACGACAGGGCAAACACTGAAGCTTTCTTT.

The chain joins TRBV28 to TRBJ1-1; D is undetermined. V was shortened by 6 bases and J by 4 bases, with 12 bases between the two germline ends. The CDR3 sequence is 13 residues long. The V gene's germline CDR1 is MDHEN and CDR2 SYDVKM. The CDR3 DNA follows: TGTGCCAGCAGGCTCCCAGGTCGCACTGAAGCTTTCTTT. Translation gives CASRLPGRTEAFF.

CDR3 in DNA: TGTGCCAGCAGCCCCCGGACTAGCTCCTTCTACGAGCAGTACTTC. It is translated as CASSPRTSSFYEQYF. V usage is TRBV7-2 and J usage is TRBJ2-7; 8 nucleotides line up with TRBD2. Germline CDR1 and CDR2: SGHTA and FQGNSA. The CDR3 sequence is 15 residues long. The V gene end was trimmed by 5 bases and the J gene end by 3 bases; junction bases not matched to a gene: 9.

V is TRBV7-9 and J is TRBJ1-6; 8 bases are shared with TRBD1. Germline V gene lookup returns CDR1 SEHNR and CDR2 FQNEAQ (reference sequence). J was trimmed by 10 bases and V by 5 bases; bases with no gene match: 7. The CDR3 is 14 amino acids. CDR3 coding DNA: TGTGCCAGCAGCGTAGGACAGGGTTACTCACCCCTCCACTTT. Translating gives CASSVGQGYSPLHF.

Regarding this clone: The junction departs from germline at one end; a sequencing error may be responsible. The chain employs TRBV5-5 and TRBJ2-7; a possible D gene is TRBD2 (6 bases). The CDR3 length is 13 residues. Germline V gene lookup returns CDR1 SGHKS and CDR2 YYEKEE (reference sequence). Here the CDR3 reads CASSLVERREGDF. Written as DNA, the CDR3 is TGTGCCAGCAGCTTGGTGGAGCGGCGGGAAGGAGACTTC. Together with reference TRBV5-5 and TRBJ2-7, the CDR3 gives the full variable domain: DAGVTQSPTHLIKTRGQQVTLRCSPISGHKSVSWYQQVLGQGPQFIFQYYEKEERGRGNFPDRFSARQFPNYSSELNVNALLLGDSALYLCASSLVERREGDFGPGTRLTVT.

The V and J genes are TRBV18 and TRBJ1-1, with TRBD1 matching over 7 bases. The J segment lost 0 bases and the V segment lost 6 bases, leaving 13 bases of the junction unmatched. The germline gives CDR1 KGHSH, CDR2 LQKENI. This CDR3 comprises 17 residues. CDR3 amino acids: CASSLSPTGTVNTEAFF. DNA of the CDR3: TGTGCCAGCTCCCTTTCTCCCACCGGGACAGTGAACACTGAAGCTTTCTTT.

The CDR3 loop reads CASRSAGGQETQYF. DNA of the CDR3: TGTGCCAGCAGGTCCGCGGGGGGACAAGAGACCCAGTACTTC. The chain carries TRBV3-1 (or the pseudogene TRBV3-2) and TRBJ2-5; 8 bases align to TRBD2. Looked up from germline, CDR1 is LGHDT and CDR2 is YNNKEL (reference sequence). This CDR3 contains 14 residues. The trim removed 6 bases at V and 2 bases at J, leaving 5 bases unmatched.

The chain is built from TRBV7-9 and TRBJ1-2; a possible D gene is TRBD1 (5 bases). The V and J ends lost 4 bases and 6 bases respectively, with 12 bases between them. CDR3 length equals 13 residues. Germline assignment: CDR1 SEHNR and CDR2 FQNEAQ (reference sequence). CDR3 coding DNA: TGTGCCAGCAGCTCGACAGAAAGGGATGGCTACACCTTC. Protein product: CASSSTERDGYTF.

This clone was detected only a few times. This sequence joins TRBV28 and TRBJ2-7; possible D gene TRBD2, 5 bases. The CDR3 contains 12 residues. Trimming removed 5 bases at V and 6 bases at J, with 11 bases between. Germline V gene sequence: CDR1 MDHEN, CDR2 SYDVKM. Here the CDR3 DNA reads TGTGCCAGCAGTGGGGTGAGGGTCGAGCAGTACTTC. Amino acids: CASSGVRVEQYF.

This clone was counted a single time. The chain combines TRBV6-2 or TRBV6-3 with TRBJ2-5, with 12 bases fitting TRBD2. There are 17 residues in the CDR3. V gave up 3 bases and J gave up 5 bases; unmatched junction bases: 10. Per the germline V gene, CDR1 is MNHEY and CDR2 is SVGEGT. CDR3 in DNA: TGTGCCAGCAGTTATCCCCCTCCTAGCGGGGGGGCTGAGACCCAGTACTTC. It yields the protein CASSYPPPSGGAETQYF.

V usage is TRBV29-1 and J usage is TRBJ1-1; D gene unclear. Germline CDR1 is SQVTM and CDR2 is ANQGSEA. This CDR3 contains 12 residues. Trimming pared 5 bases from V and 0 bases from J, leaving 7 bases between. CDR3 nucleotides: TGCAGCGTTTCCCGGTTGAACACTGAAGCTTTCTTT. As protein: CSVSRLNTEAFF.

V gene TRBV7-2 combines with J gene TRBJ2-5, with 9 positions matching TRBD1. The germline CDR1 and CDR2 sequences are SGHTA and FQGNSA. This CDR3 has 14 residues. Germline trimming cut 3 bases from V and 2 bases from J; bases unmatched to any gene: 1. In DNA form, the CDR3 reads TGTGCCAGCAGCTTGGACAGGGGTCAAGAGACCCAGTACTTC. This codes for CASSLDRGQETQYF.

V gene TRBV27 combines with J gene TRBJ2-2; D gene unclear. V lost 5 bases, J lost 7 bases, and 17 bases lay in between. The germline CDR1 and CDR2 sequences are MNHEY and SMNVEV (reference sequence). This CDR3 region has 15 residues. The CDR3 is CASSTRPVRGGELFF. CDR3 coding DNA: TGTGCCAGCAGTACACGACCCGTGCGCGGCGGGGAGCTGTTTTTT.

This clone was found a few times. Here the CDR3 DNA reads TGTGCCTGGAGTAAGGGGTTTTCCACCGGGGAGCTGTTTTTT. This translates into CAWSKGFSTGELFF. The chain links TRBV30 to TRBJ2-2, with D perhaps matching TRBD1 (5 bases). With 2 bases removed from V and 4 bases from J, the gap between germline ends came to 11 bases. From germline, CDR1 is GTSNPN and CDR2 SVGIG (reference sequence). This CDR3 comprises 14 residues.

V gene TRBV5-1 combines with J gene TRBJ2-1; 7 nucleotides match TRBD2. Germline V gene lookup returns CDR1 SGHRS and CDR2 YFSETQ. V lost 0 bases to trimming and J lost 0 bases; unmatched junction nucleotides: 3. This CDR3 has 16 amino acids. CDR3: CASSLAGGSSYNEQFF. The CDR3 bases are TGCGCCAGCAGCTTGGCCGGCGGGAGCTCCTACAATGAGCAGTTCTTC.

The chain recombines TRBV9 with TRBJ1-1; 9 nucleotides agree with TRBD1. The CDR3 is 15 amino acids. Germline V CDR1 and CDR2: SGDLS, YYNGEE. V lost 4 bases and J lost 5; bases outside the gene matches: 9. CDR3 DNA: TGTGCCAGCAGCCCTACCACAGGGGGCGTAACTGAAGCTTTCTTT. Its translation: CASSPTTGGVTEAFF.

The genes are TRBV5-1 and TRBJ1-5; 7 bases are a match to TRBD1. In germline, CDR1 is SGHRS, CDR2 YFSETQ. This CDR3 region has 16 residues. Trimming at V came to 1 base and at J to 2 bases, leaving 6 bases not matched to a gene. The CDR3 sequence is CASSLTGVNGNQPQHF. The DNA of the CDR3 is TGCGCCAGCAGCTTGACAGGGGTGAACGGCAATCAGCCCCAGCATTTT.

V usage is TRBV5-4 and J usage is TRBJ1-6; D gene uncertain. The CDR3 length is 14 residues. The V end was cut by 3 bases, the J end by 7 bases, with 11 bases between. Germline-derived CDR1 and CDR2 are SGHNT and YYREEE (reference sequence). The DNA of the CDR3 is TGTGCCAGCAGCTCTGAGGCGAGGAATTCACCCCTCCACTTT. Its protein product is CASSSEARNSPLHF.

The gene calls are TRBV6-6 and TRBJ2-1, with D possibly TRBD2 on 6 matching bases. The germline V gene has CDR1 MNHNY and CDR2 SVGAGI (reference sequence). There are 12 residues in the CDR3. Trimming shortened V by 4 bases and J by 9 bases, and 10 bases separated the two germline ends. The CDR3 sequence: CASSWGTGEQFF. The CDR3 coding sequence is TGTGCCAGCAGTTGGGGGACTGGTGAGCAGTTCTTC.